What follows are 27 T cell receptor beta chains derived from one specimen sequenced in a study of regulatory T cells in long-lasting Graves disease. The time point: persistent/refractory GD, antithyroid drugs over 5 years with positive TRAb. PBMCs were the source of the RNA used for TCR sequencing. Combining iRepertoire HTBI primers with Arm-PCR of CDR3 regions, the authors built TCR beta libraries. Each CDR3 protein is one row after TCRdb ran MiXCR on the multiplex PCR reads. The table includes about 470,000 distinct CDR3 sequences, less than 25% detected once. This specimen consisted of peripheral blood mononuclear cells (PBMCs), obtained when the disease was refractory, from a patient treated with antithyroid drugs. Receptors originate from a female donor with Graves disease.

Of note for this clonotype: A clone one base away is much larger, so this may be a read error. The CDR3 is CACSFTSGMNTGELFF. The CDR3 DNA reads TGTGCCTGCAGCTTTACTAGCGGAATGAACACCGGGGAGCTGTTTTTT. The V and J genes are TRBV5-6 and TRBJ2-2; 8 bases agree with TRBD2. Germline-derived CDR1 and CDR2 are SGHDT and YYEEEE. The CDR3 sequence is 16 residues long.

This clonotype was detected only a few times. The chain couples TRBV19 to TRBJ1-2; D not certain. Trimming removed 10 bases at V and 2 bases at J, with 11 bases between. The V gene's germline CDR1 is LNHDA and CDR2 SQIVND (reference sequence). The CDR3 covers 12 residues. The CDR3 bases are TGTGCCACGACCGGGAGGAACTATGGCTACACCTTC. Its protein product is CATTGRNYGYTF.

This clonotype was counted a single time. Germline and junction disagree at one end, which may indicate a read error. The chain employs TRBV7-9 and TRBJ2-2, with a weak D call TRBD2 (5 bases). The length of the CDR3 is 16 residues. Germline V gives CDR1 SEHNR, CDR2 FQNEAQ (reference sequence). The CDR3 DNA reads TGTGCCAGCAGCGTAGCTACATCGGGGAATTCCGGGGAGCTGTTTTTT. It specifies CASSVATSGNSGELFF.

This clonotype occurred once. The J gene is TRBJ1-3, the V gene TRBV7-9; possibly TRBD1 for D (5 bases). This CDR3 region has 17 residues. Germline CDR1 is SEHNR and CDR2 is FQNEAQ (reference sequence). Trimming removed 0 bases from V and 4 bases from J, with 16 bases in between. The CDR3 sequence: CASSLAGHLETGNTIYF. CDR3 in DNA: TGTGCCAGCAGCTTAGCCGGACATCTGGAGACGGGAAACACCATATATTTT.

This chain uses TRBV5-6 with TRBJ1-2, with 7 positions matching TRBD1. Germline CDR1 SGHDT, CDR2 YYEEEE. This CDR3 is 15 amino acids long. With 3 bases clipped from V and 6 bases from J, the junction kept 11 bases outside the gene matches. The CDR3: CASSSTQQGRDGYTF. The CDR3 DNA reads as TGTGCCAGCAGCTCCACCCAACAGGGGAGGGATGGCTACACCTTC. Drawing the rest from reference TRBV5-6 and TRBJ1-2, the complete variable domain is DAGVTQSPTHLIKTRGQQVTLRCSPKSGHDTVSWYQQALGQGPQFIFQYYEEEERQRGNFPDRFSGHQFPNYSSELNVNALLLGDSALYLCASSSTQQGRDGYTFGSGTRLTVV.

A note on this clonotype: A much larger clonotype is one base distant, so this may be a read error. V is TRBV6-9 and J is TRBJ2-2; possibly TRBD1 for D (6 bases). The germline V gene encodes CDR1 MNHGY and CDR2 SVAAGI. The CDR3 sequence is 18 residues long. The CDR3 reads CASSYRKTGTANAGELFF. In nucleotides, the CDR3 is TGTGCCAGCAGTTACAGAAAAACAGGGACCGCGAACGCCGGGGAGCTGTTTTTT.

The V and J genes are TRBV14 and TRBJ2-1; tentatively, D is TRBD2 (5 bases). CDR1 SGHDN and CDR2 FVKESK come from the germline V gene. V gave up 4 bases and J gave up 1 base, with 11 bases separating them. This CDR3 has 15 residues. CDR3 nucleotide sequence: TGTGCCAGCAGCCTCGCACTAGTATCCTACAATGAGCAGTTCTTC. Translation gives CASSLALVSYNEQFF.

Only a few counts were recorded for this clonotype. The gene calls are TRBV20-1 and TRBJ2-1; 8 bases align to TRBD1. The germline V gene encodes CDR1 DFQATT and CDR2 SNEGSKA (reference sequence). The V and J ends lost 6 bases and 1 base, in that order; junction bases with no gene match: 8. CDR3 length: 15 residues. This CDR3 reads CSARDRLGSYNEQFF. Written as DNA, the CDR3 is TGCAGTGCGAGGGACAGGCTAGGATCCTACAATGAGCAGTTCTTC.

This clonotype was seen repeatedly, ten times or more. The rearrangement joins TRBV28 to TRBJ2-7, with 8 bases matching TRBD1. The V gene end was trimmed by 5 bases and the J gene end by 3 bases; junction bases not matched to a gene: 12. The CDR3 length is 16 residues. Germline CDR1 MDHEN, CDR2 SYDVKM. The CDR3 nucleotides read TGTGCCAGCAGTCCCCGGACAGGGAAAGACCTCTACGAGCAGTACTTC. Its protein is CASSPRTGKDLYEQYF.

This clonotype was seen a handful of times. The chain couples TRBV7-3 to TRBJ2-2; no reliable D call. The CDR3 is 12 residues long. The V gene lost 5 bases and the J gene lost 8 bases, with 9 bases spanning the gap. Germline V CDR1 and CDR2: SGHTA, FQGTGA. DNA of the CDR3: TGTGCCAGCAGCGCCCGGGCGGGGGAGCTGTTTTTT. Its translation: CASSARAGELFF.

This clonotype showed up many times. This chain connects TRBV27 to TRBJ2-7; TRBD2 might be the D (5 bases). Trimming took 6 bases from V and 0 from J, leaving 18 bases between them. This CDR3 is built from 16 residues. The germline CDR1 and CDR2 sequences are MNHEY and SMNVEV (reference sequence). The CDR3 loop is CASSYLEQRRSYEQYF. The CDR3 DNA reads TGTGCCAGCAGCTACCTCGAGCAGCGGCGCTCCTACGAGCAGTACTTC.

The chain employs TRBV27 and TRBJ2-4; 7 bases line up with TRBD2. The ends lost 5 bases at V and 3 bases at J; junction bases unmatched: 7. CDR1 and CDR2 (germline): MNHEY, SMNVEV (reference sequence). CDR3 length equals 15 residues. CDR3 protein: CASSVSGFVKNIQYF. The DNA for the CDR3 is TGTGCCAGCAGTGTTAGCGGGTTCGTCAAAAACATTCAGTACTTC.

The table lists this clonotype with a few counts. This chain connects TRBV6-1 to TRBJ1-1; tentative D call: TRBD1 (6 bases). The ends were cut back, 10 bases at V and 2 bases at J, with 17 bases in the middle. Germline loops: CDR1 MNHNS, CDR2 SASEGT. CDR3 length: 14 amino acids. CDR3 sequence: CATKPPGQNTEAFF. The CDR3 DNA follows: TGTGCCACCAAACCTCCGGGACAAAACACTGAAGCTTTCTTT.

The sample holds many counts of this clonotype. The V gene is TRBV11-2, the J gene TRBJ2-7; D gene unclear. Germline CDR1 reads SGHAT; CDR2 reads FQNNGV. The ends were cut back, 8 bases at V and 6 bases at J, with 17 bases in the middle. CDR3 length: 13 amino acids. CDR3 DNA: TGTGCCAGCTCCACAATTTTCAGAGGCGAGCAGTACTTC. Encoded protein: CASSTIFRGEQYF.

This clonotype was detected ten times or more. This chain uses TRBV2 with TRBJ2-7; 12 positions agree with TRBD2. The CDR3 runs 16 residues. Trimming took 6 bases from V and 2 from J; bases not matched to a gene: 8. Looked up from germline, CDR1 is SNHLY and CDR2 is FYNNEI. This chain's CDR3 is CASSALAGGQPYEQYF. CDR3 coding DNA: TGTGCCAGCAGCGCACTAGCGGGAGGCCAACCCTACGAGCAGTACTTC.

This clonotype has a count of ten or more. This sequence joins TRBV29-1 and TRBJ1-1; D is undetermined. In germline, CDR1 is SQVTM, CDR2 ANQGSEA. The CDR3 spans 11 residues. V was shortened by 7 bases and J by 7 bases, with 13 bases between the two germline ends. CDR3 DNA sequence: TGCAGCGCCACGCATCTCTATGAAGCTTTCTTT. It codes for CSATHLYEAFF. Combining the CDR3 with reference TRBV29-1 and TRBJ1-1 gives the whole variable domain SAVISQKPSRDICQRGTSLTIQCQVDSQVTMMFWYRQQPGQSLTLIATANQGSEATYESGFVIDKFPISRPNLTFSTLTVSNMSPEDSSIYLCSATHLYEAFFGQGTRLTVV.

This clonotype was seen a few times. V usage is TRBV4-3 and J usage is TRBJ1-2; D is uncertain. The CDR3 extends over 15 amino acids. Per germline, CDR1 LGHNA and CDR2 YSLEER. With 4 bases removed from V and 0 bases from J, the gap between germline ends came to 12 bases. CDR3 DNA sequence: TGCGCCAGCAGCCGCGTGGCACAGACTAACTATGGCTACACCTTC. Protein sequence: CASSRVAQTNYGYTF.

This clonotype was observed many times. This rearrangement joins TRBV6-2 or TRBV6-3 to TRBJ2-2; TRBD2 agrees at 8 bases. The CDR3 runs 14 residues. The V gene end was trimmed by 8 bases and the J gene end by 4 bases; junction bases not matched to a gene: 6. CDR1 and CDR2 from the germline V gene are MNHEY and SVGEGT. CDR3 sequence reads: CASWWTSSTGELFF. CDR3 coding DNA: TGTGCCAGCTGGTGGACTAGCTCCACCGGGGAGCTGTTTTTT.

This clonotype occurred many times. The gene calls are TRBV20-1 and TRBJ2-7; no clear D gene. The CDR3 contains 12 residues. Germline-derived CDR1 and CDR2 are DFQATT and SNEGSKA (reference sequence). Trimming stripped 6 bases from V and 2 bases from J, with 11 bases between. Here the CDR3 reads CSAEDKTYEQYF. The CDR3, as DNA: TGCAGTGCCGAAGACAAGACCTACGAGCAGTACTTC.

The table lists this clonotype with many counts. This sequence joins TRBV6-2 or TRBV6-3 and TRBJ2-2; unclear D gene. CDR1 and CDR2 from the germline V gene are MNHEY and SVGEGT. Trimming cost V 7 bases and J 3 bases, with 15 bases left between them. This CDR3 spans 15 amino acids. CDR3 DNA: TGTGCCAGCAACCAAAGGTTGGGGTACACCGGGGAGCTGTTTTTT. Amino acid sequence: CASNQRLGYTGELFF.

This clonotype occurred a few times. This chain uses TRBV27 with TRBJ2-1; D unresolved. Trimming took off 6 bases at V and 4 bases at J, with 10 bases between the two ends. Germline values: CDR1 MNHEY, CDR2 SMNVEV (reference sequence). CDR3 size: 13 residues. This CDR3 reads CASRLVKYNEQFF. CDR3 DNA sequence: TGTGCCAGCAGATTGGTGAAATACAATGAGCAGTTCTTC.

This clonotype has ten or more counts. V gene TRBV28 combines with J gene TRBJ1-3; D gene unclear. CDR1 and CDR2 (germline): MDHEN, SYDVKM. V gave up 5 bases and J gave up 0 bases, with 11 bases separating them. This CDR3 is built from 15 residues. CDR3 protein: CASSPPGASGNTIYF. The CDR3, as DNA: TGTGCCAGCAGTCCCCCTGGAGCCTCTGGAAACACCATATATTTT.

There are a few counts of this clonotype. The chain employs TRBV19 and TRBJ1-1; D is possibly TRBD1 (5 bases). V was clipped by 3 bases and J by 1 base, with 12 bases between them. In germline, CDR1 is LNHDA, CDR2 SQIVND (reference sequence). The CDR3 is 15 amino acids. As DNA, the CDR3 is TGTGCCAGTAGTATGCGGGACTATCCGAACACTGAAGCTTTCTTT. Its protein product is CASSMRDYPNTEAFF.

V is TRBV20-1 and J is TRBJ2-7; 8 bases are a match to TRBD2. Germline V gives CDR1 DFQATT, CDR2 SNEGSKA (reference sequence). Trimming removed 2 bases from V and 4 bases from J; junction bases left unmatched: 4. The CDR3 length is 13 residues. CDR3 DNA sequence: TGCAGTGCTAGAAGGCGGGAGGTATACGAGCAGTACTTC. Translation: CSARRREVYEQYF.

The rearrangement joins TRBV5-1 to TRBJ2-1; D uncertain. Trimming removed 6 bases from V and 8 bases from J, with 9 bases in between. This CDR3 is built from 11 residues. Per germline, CDR1 SGHRS and CDR2 YFSETQ. The DNA of the CDR3 is TGCGCCAGCAAGACTCTAGATGAGCAGTTCTTC. It specifies CASKTLDEQFF.

Ten or more counts support this clonotype. The genes are TRBV29-1 and TRBJ2-7; D uncertain. V lost 4 bases and J lost 3, with 13 bases in between. Per germline, CDR1 SQVTM and CDR2 ANQGSEA. The CDR3 is 13 amino acids. CDR3 DNA: TGCAGCGTTGGGACCGAGGATCACTACGAGCAGTACTTC. The encoded protein is CSVGTEDHYEQYF.

This clonotype was detected ten times or more. This sequence joins TRBV4-2 and TRBJ1-1, with D tentatively TRBD1 (5 bases). The germline CDR1 and CDR2 sequences are LGHNA and YNFKEQ. The V and J ends lost 3 bases and 1 base respectively, with 12 bases between them. The CDR3 spans 15 residues. The CDR3, as DNA: TGTGCCAGCAGCCACATAGACAGACCGAACACTGAAGCTTTCTTT. This encodes CASSHIDRPNTEAFF.